This T cell receptor beta chain was captured in a study of shared clonotypes between healthy human individuals. Some clones are missing from TCRdb's copy, which holds only in-frame ones; the method was immunoSEQ multiplex PCR. The data hold 2.3 million or so clones, with roughly 93% observed a single time. The CDR3 length is 14 residues. V was trimmed by 4 bases and J by 5 bases, leaving 13 bases between them. In germline, CDR1 is SGDLS, CDR2 YYNGEE. Worth noting for this clone: Its target is not known.

Whole-study results and caveats: Sampling used blood alone; tissue repertoires probably differ. Across subsets, estimated richness was generally greater for naive than for memory populations.

The chain is built from TRBV9 and TRBJ2-1; D is perhaps TRBD2 (6 bases). Material for sequencing was naive CD4+ T cells from PBMCs. Described subset: CD45RA+ positively selected. The TCR comes from a man aged 18 to 29 in good health. Some clones in this sample may be carry-over from other donors' samples. The CDR3 bases are TGTGCCAGCAGCATAACTAGCAGGAACAATGAGCAGTTCTTC. Its protein is CASSITSRNNEQFF.